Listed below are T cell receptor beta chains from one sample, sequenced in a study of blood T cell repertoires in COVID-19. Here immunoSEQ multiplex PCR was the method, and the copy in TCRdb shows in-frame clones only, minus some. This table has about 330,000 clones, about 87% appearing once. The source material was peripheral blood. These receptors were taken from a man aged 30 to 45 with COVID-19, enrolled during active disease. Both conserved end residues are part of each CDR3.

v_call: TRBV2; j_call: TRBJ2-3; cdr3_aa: CASLQLLAGVRDTQYF
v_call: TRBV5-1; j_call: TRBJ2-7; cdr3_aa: CASSSLPGQGNEQYF
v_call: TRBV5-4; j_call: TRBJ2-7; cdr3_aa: CASSSPRETYEQYF
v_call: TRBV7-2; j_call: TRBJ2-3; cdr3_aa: CASSLRGAADTQYF
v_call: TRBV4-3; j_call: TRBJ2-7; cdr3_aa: CASSQDRVLSYEQYF
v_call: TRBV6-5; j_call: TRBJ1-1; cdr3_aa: CASSNRQGNTEAFF
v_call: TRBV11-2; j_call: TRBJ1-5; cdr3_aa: CASSHGTVYSNQPQHF
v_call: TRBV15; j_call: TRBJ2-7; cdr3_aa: CATSRDGRMISYEQYF
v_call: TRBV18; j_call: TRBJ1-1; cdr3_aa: CASSQDSNTEAFF
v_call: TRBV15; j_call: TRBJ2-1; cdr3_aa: CATSRDSARSSYNEQFF
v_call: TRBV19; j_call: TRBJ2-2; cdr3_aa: CASSSSALNTGELFF
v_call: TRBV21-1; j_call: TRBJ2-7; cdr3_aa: CASSKERNRASYEQYF
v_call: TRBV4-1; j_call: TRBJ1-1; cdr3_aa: CASSHRTGQGNTEAFF
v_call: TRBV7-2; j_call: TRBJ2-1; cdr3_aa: CASSLGHNEQFF
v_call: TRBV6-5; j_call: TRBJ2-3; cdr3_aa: CASSYRALSTDTQYF
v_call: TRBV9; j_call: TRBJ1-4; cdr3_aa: CASSVATFAAEKLFF
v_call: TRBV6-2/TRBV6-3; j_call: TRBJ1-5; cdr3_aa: CASSSDRGQRQPQHF
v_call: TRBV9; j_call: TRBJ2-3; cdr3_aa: CASSNGLADTDTQYF
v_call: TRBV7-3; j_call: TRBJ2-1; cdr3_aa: CASSETGTAFYNEQFF
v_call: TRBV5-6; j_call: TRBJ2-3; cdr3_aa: CASSWGQGRGDTQYF
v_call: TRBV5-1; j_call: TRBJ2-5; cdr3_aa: CASSIQGAETQYF
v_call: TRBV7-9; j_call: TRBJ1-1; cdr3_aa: CASSRGGIARNTEAFF
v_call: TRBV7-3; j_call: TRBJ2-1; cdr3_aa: CASSRGLAESLDEQFF
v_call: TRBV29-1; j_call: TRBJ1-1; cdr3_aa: CSVVPRAGYTEAFF
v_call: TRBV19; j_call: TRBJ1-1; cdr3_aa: CASSRQGFTEAFF
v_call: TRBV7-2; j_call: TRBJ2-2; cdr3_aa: CASSSLRGTGKNTGELFF
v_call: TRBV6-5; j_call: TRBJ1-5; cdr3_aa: CASLTGPNQPQHF
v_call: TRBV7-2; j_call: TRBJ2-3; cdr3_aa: CASSFVWAGTDTQYF
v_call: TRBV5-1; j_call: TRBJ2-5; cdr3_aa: CASSQTGLTRETQYF
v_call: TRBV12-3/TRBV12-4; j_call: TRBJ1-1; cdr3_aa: CASSWTEEAFF
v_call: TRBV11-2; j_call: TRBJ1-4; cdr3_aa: CASSPRGTNEKLFF
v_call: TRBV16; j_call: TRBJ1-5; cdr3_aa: CASSQSQGIGQPQHF
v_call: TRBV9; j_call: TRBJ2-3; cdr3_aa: CASSAQGTSGGVSIDTQYF
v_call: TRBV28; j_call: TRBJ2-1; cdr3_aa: CASSQTRGLRTSGSANEQFF
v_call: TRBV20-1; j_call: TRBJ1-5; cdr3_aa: CSASQSKRNQPQHF
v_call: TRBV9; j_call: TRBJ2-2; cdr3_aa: CASSVGQGGIGELFF
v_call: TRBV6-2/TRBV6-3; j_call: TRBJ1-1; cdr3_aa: CASSDTGTGNTEAFF
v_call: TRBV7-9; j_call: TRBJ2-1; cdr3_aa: CASSRGQGVYNEQFF
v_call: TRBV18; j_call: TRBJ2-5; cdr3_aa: CASSPGLVNVPTQYF
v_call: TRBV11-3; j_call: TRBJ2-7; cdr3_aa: CASSPGTGAYEQYF
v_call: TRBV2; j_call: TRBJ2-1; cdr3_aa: CASSDSTMDEQFF
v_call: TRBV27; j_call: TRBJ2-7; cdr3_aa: CASRRDRGFYEQYF
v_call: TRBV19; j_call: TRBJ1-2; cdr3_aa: CASSPTPDGVNGYTF
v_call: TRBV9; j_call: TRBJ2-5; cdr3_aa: CASSVDPGRQETQYF
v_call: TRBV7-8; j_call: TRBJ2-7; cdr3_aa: CASSISGSYEQYF
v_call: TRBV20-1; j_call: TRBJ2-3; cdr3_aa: CSASSPSGTPVGPADTQYF